What follows are 2 T cell receptor beta chains derived from one specimen sequenced in a study of preoperative IRX-2 immunotherapy in early breast cancer. Sequenced by immunoSEQ multiplex PCR; TCRdb stores in-frame clones only, minus some. This table holds approximately 44,000 clones, about 94% found once. Stated treatment: preoperative locoregional IRX-2 cytokine immunotherapy. The starting material was tumor tissue, obtained after IRX-2 immunotherapy. The receptors were sampled from a human donor with breast cancer.

V is TRBV10-3 and J is TRBJ2-7; no firm D call. The CDR3 sequence is 18 residues long. V lost 2 bases, J lost 3 bases, and 23 bases lay in between. CDR1 and CDR2 (germline): ENHRY, SYGVKD. This chain's CDR3 is CAISEGPRTASVYYEQYF. The CDR3 nucleotides are TGTGCCATCAGTGAGGGTCCACGTACCGCTTCGGTCTACTACGAGCAGTACTTC.

This clone came up a few times. The chain employs TRBV11-2 and TRBJ2-7; the D gene is possibly TRBD1 (5 bases). Deletions cut 5 bases from V and 6 bases from J, with 14 bases between. In germline, CDR1 is SGHAT, CDR2 FQNNGV. The length of the CDR3 is 13 residues. CDR3 residues: CASSPPSTGEQYF. In nucleotides, the CDR3 is TGTGCCAGCAGCCCTCCGTCAACAGGCGAGCAGTACTTC.